This is a list of T cell receptor beta chains from one sample in a study of T cell repertoires in cytomegalovirus infection. TCRdb analysed the reads with MiXCR anew, one entry per CDR3 protein. The sample lists approximately 190,000 distinct CDR3 sequences, less than 9.5% occurring once. Sequencing was performed on PBMCs. All receptors derive from a human donor in good health (CMV status not recorded). Some clones in this sample may be carry-over from other donors' samples. CDR3s include the opening cysteine and the closing phenylalanine or tryptophan. The order of the fields is clone size, V gene, J gene, D gene, CDR3 protein, CDR3 DNA. D genes are given only for firm matches. Some rows have no size entry. The others give once, few or many, or a class for an expanded clone.

-	TRBV20-1	TRBJ2-5	-	CSASPRGFGETQYF	TGCAGTGCTAGCCCTAGGGGTTTCGGAGAGACCCAGTACTTC
many	TRBV7-2	TRBJ2-1	TRBD1	CASSRTGGRNEQFF	TGTGCCAGCAGCCGAACAGGGGGCAGGAATGAGCAGTTCTTC
many	TRBV20-1	TRBJ2-7	-	CSAKLVLSYEQYF	TGCAGTGCTAAACTAGTCCTATCCTACGAGCAGTACTTC
many	TRBV7-9	TRBJ2-3	-	CASANTGIRTDTQYF	TGTGCCAGCGCAAATACAGGGATTCGCACAGATACGCAGTATTTT
-	TRBV27	TRBJ2-2	-	CASSREPLIGELFF	TGTGCCAGCAGTCGGGAGCCGTTAATCGGGGAGCTGTTTTTT
-	TRBV28	TRBJ1-2	-	CASSLWPETNYGYTF	TGTGCCAGCAGTTTATGGCCCGAAACTAACTATGGCTACACCTTC
many	TRBV28	TRBJ2-3	-	CASPPGEAVVDTQYF	TGTGCCAGCCCTCCAGGCGAAGCGGTCGTGGATACGCAGTATTTT
many	TRBV12-3/TRBV12-4	TRBJ2-1	TRBD1	CASSSTGTEQFF	TGTGCCAGCAGCTCGACAGGGACTGAGCAGTTCTTC
-	TRBV11-2	TRBJ1-4	-	CASGEANEKLFF	TGTGCCAGCGGGGAGGCTAATGAAAAACTGTTTTTT
few	TRBV20-1	TRBJ2-5	TRBD2	CSASLSRGLALQETQYF	TGCAGTGCTAGTTTGTCGAGAGGACTAGCTTTACAAGAGACCCAGTACTTC
many	TRBV7-2	TRBJ1-4	-	CASSTSEPKLFF	TGTGCCAGCAGCACTTCGGAGCCAAAACTGTTTTTT
-	TRBV15	TRBJ2-1	-	CATSGPLASEQFF	TGTGCCACCAGCGGGCCACTAGCTTCTGAGCAGTTCTTC
few	TRBV4-1	TRBJ1-1	TRBD1	CASSSDRGHPEAFF	TGCGCCAGCAGCAGCGACAGGGGGCACCCTGAAGCTTTCTTT
few	TRBV12-3/TRBV12-4	TRBJ2-7	-	CASSQGTSEQYF	TGTGCCAGCAGCCAAGGGACTTCCGAGCAGTACTTC
many	TRBV12-3/TRBV12-4	TRBJ1-1	-	CASRDRLNTEAFF	TGTGCCAGCAGAGACAGATTGAACACTGAAGCTTTCTTT
many	TRBV5-5	TRBJ2-1	-	CASSPRSLAGVNNEQFF	TGTGCCAGCAGCCCCCGTAGCCTAGCAGGGGTGAACAATGAGCAGTTCTTC
few	TRBV7-3	TRBJ1-2	-	CASSLTHSLYGYTF	TGTGCCAGCAGCTTAACCCACAGTCTCTATGGCTACACCTTC
many	TRBV28	TRBJ2-3	-	CASSYPTGTTDTQYF	TGTGCCAGCAGTTACCCGACGGGAACCACAGATACGCAGTATTTT
many	TRBV5-4	TRBJ2-6	-	CASSLAGSGANVLTF	TGTGCCAGCAGCTTGGCAGGATCCGGGGCCAACGTCCTGACTTTC
many	TRBV7-2	TRBJ1-6	-	CASSLDPGQSPLHF	TGTGCCAGCAGCTTAGATCCAGGGCAATCACCCCTCCACTTT
-	TRBV5-1	TRBJ2-1	TRBD2	CASSLVGGRASHEQFF	TGCGCCAGCAGCTTGGTTGGCGGGAGGGCGAGCCATGAGCAGTTCTTC
many	TRBV7-2	TRBJ1-3	-	CASSQEGNTIYF	TGTGCCAGCAGCCAGGAGGGAAACACCATATATTTT
many	TRBV20-1	TRBJ1-5	-	CSASQTASNQPQHF	TGCAGTGCTTCCCAGACAGCTAGCAATCAGCCCCAGCATTTT
many	TRBV12-3/TRBV12-4	TRBJ2-3	-	CASSLAPGLTSTDTQYF	TGTGCCAGCAGCCTCGCCCCGGGACTTACTAGCACAGATACGCAGTATTTT
-	TRBV5-6	TRBJ2-3	-	CASSLRAVTTSTDTQYF	TGTGCCAGCAGCTTGCGGGCGGTTACTACTAGCACAGATACGCAGTATTTT
-	TRBV6-5	TRBJ2-1	TRBD1	CASRLTGVGQFF	TGTGCCAGCAGACTTACAGGGGTCGGGCAGTTCTTC
many	TRBV7-2	TRBJ1-2	TRBD1	CASSSEDRVLRGYTF	TGTGCCAGCAGCTCAGAAGACAGGGTCTTACGGGGCTACACCTTC
-	TRBV7-2	TRBJ2-7	TRBD2	CASSSGASGVSEQYF	TGTGCCAGCAGCAGCGGGGCTAGCGGGGTTTCCGAGCAGTACTTC
many	TRBV29-1	TRBJ1-5	-	CSVVEGVDQPQHF	TGCAGCGTTGTTGAGGGGGTTGATCAGCCCCAGCATTTT
many	TRBV7-2	TRBJ2-2	TRBD1	CASSSLTGDTGELFF	TGTGCCAGCAGCTCCCTGACAGGGGACACCGGGGAGCTGTTTTTT
-	TRBV6-2/TRBV6-3	TRBJ1-6	-	CASSYSDARWSPLHF	TGTGCCAGCAGTTACTCAGACGCGAGGTGGTCACCCCTCCACTTT
many	TRBV6-1	TRBJ1-4	-	CASRRSAPGEKLFF	TGTGCCAGTCGTCGTTCCGCCCCGGGTGAAAAACTGTTTTTT